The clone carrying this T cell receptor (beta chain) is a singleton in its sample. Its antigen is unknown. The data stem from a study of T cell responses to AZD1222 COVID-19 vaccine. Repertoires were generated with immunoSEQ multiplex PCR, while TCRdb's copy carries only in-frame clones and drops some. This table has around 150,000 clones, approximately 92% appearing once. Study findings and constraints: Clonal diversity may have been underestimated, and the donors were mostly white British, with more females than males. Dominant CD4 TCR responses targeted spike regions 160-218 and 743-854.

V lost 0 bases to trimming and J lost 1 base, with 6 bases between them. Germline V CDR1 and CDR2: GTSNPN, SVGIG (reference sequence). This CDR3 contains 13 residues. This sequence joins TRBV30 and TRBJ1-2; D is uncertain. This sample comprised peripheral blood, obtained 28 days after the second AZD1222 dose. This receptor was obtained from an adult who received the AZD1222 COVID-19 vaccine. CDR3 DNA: TGTGCCTGGAGTGTTCAGAATAACTATGGCTACACCTTC. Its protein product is CAWSVQNNYGYTF.